This record looks at one T cell receptor (beta chain) sequence and its context. Its matching antigen is unknown. The read stops 3 residues short of the end of the CDR3; the missing end is completed from the germline J gene. This entry comes from a study of T cells in women clearing cervical HPV infection. Study details: Controls were women whose single incident HPV16 infection cleared within 12 months without precancer or cancer. HLA type could not be excluded as a confounder.

Cervical HPV DNA detected by MY09/MY11 PCR, typed by dot-blot. Assay used: immunoSEQ multiplex PCR; TCRdb lists only in-frame clones, some missing. The sample features around 48,000 clones, with around 1.5% in its top ten. Study observations and caveats: Each sample's T-cell count was unknown, possibly confounding richness.

J was trimmed by 7 bases and V by 5 bases; bases with no gene match: 9. The CDR3 spans 15 residues. CDR1 and CDR2 from the germline V gene are LNHNV and YYDKDF (reference sequence). The sequencing sample was made of blood buffy coat. V gene TRBV15 combines with J gene TRBJ2-2; 8 nucleotides agree with TRBD1. The receptor was isolated from a woman aged 18 to 75 with a cervical HPV16 infection that either progressed to CIN3+ or cleared (not recorded which). Partial CDR3 DNA: TGTGCCACCAGCTTGGGGCAGGGGGCCGGCGGGGAG. It encodes CATSLGQGAGGE. The whole CDR3 reads CATSLGQGAGGELFF.